This is a list of T cell receptor beta chains from one sample in a study of cytomegalovirus exposure and HLA in healthy donors. The table came from immunoSEQ multiplex PCR; TCRdb's copy has only in-frame clones and leaves some out. The data show some 150,000 clones, around 90% seen once. Sequencing was done on a sample of PBMCs. The receptors were gathered from a man aged 18-30 years in good health and CMV-seropositive. The CDR3 runs from the conserved cysteine through the conserved F or W. D genes are given only for firm matches. The size of a clone is reported for some rows only, either as once, few or many, or as a class for expanded clones.

clone_size	d_call	v_call	j_call	cdr3_aa	cdr3_nt
-	-	TRBV6-6	TRBJ1-5	CASQASSNQPQHF	TGTGCCAGCCAGGCGAGTAGCAATCAGCCCCAGCATTTT
-	-	TRBV30	TRBJ1-1	CAWSAQANTEAFF	TGTGCCTGGAGTGCCCAGGCGAACACTGAAGCTTTCTTT
-	TRBD1	TRBV2	TRBJ2-3	CANVRDRRSTDTQYF	TGTGCCAACGTCCGGGACAGGCGTAGCACAGATACGCAGTATTTT
-	TRBD2	TRBV9	TRBJ2-5	CASTRSPGGLKETQYF	TGTGCCAGCACGAGAAGCCCGGGGGGGTTGAAAGAGACCCAGTACTTC
-	-	TRBV5-1	TRBJ1-6	CASSLEAVRTDNSPLHF	TGCGCCAGCAGCTTGGAGGCGGTGAGGACAGATAATTCACCCCTCCACTTT
-	TRBD2	TRBV5-6	TRBJ2-1	CASSPLGLAGASSYNEQFF	TGTGCCAGCAGCCCACTTGGACTAGCGGGGGCTTCCTCCTACAATGAGCAGTTCTTC
-	-	TRBV13	TRBJ2-3	CASSLTAGDTQYF	TGTGCCAGCAGCTTAACGGCAGGGGATACGCAGTATTTT
-	-	TRBV2	TRBJ1-3	CASSEQGRVTGNTIYF	TGTGCCAGCAGTGAACAAGGCAGGGTCACTGGAAACACCATATATTTT
-	TRBD1	TRBV7-2	TRBJ2-1	CASSRDRAVDEQFF	TGTGCCAGCAGCCGAGACAGGGCGGTAGATGAGCAGTTCTTC
once	-	TRBV10-3	TRBJ1-2	CAISEGVGARNYGYTF	TGTGCCATCAGTGAAGGGGTGGGGGCGCGAAACTATGGCTACACCTTC
-	-	TRBV30	TRBJ1-1	CAWGYYSRKAFF	TGTGCCTGGGGTTACTATTCTAGGAAAGCTTTCTTT
-	-	TRBV10-2	TRBJ2-7	CATKTGIVTDEQYF	TGCGCCACCAAGACAGGTATCGTCACCGACGAGCAGTACTTC
-	-	TRBV18	TRBJ1-1	CASSPPVAGRGFAEAFF	TGTGCCAGCTCACCGCCCGTCGCAGGCAGGGGCTTCGCTGAAGCTTTCTTT
-	-	TRBV6-1	TRBJ1-5	CASSLGGSNQPQHF	TGTGCCAGCAGCTTGGGGGGTAGCAATCAGCCCCAGCATTTT
-	TRBD2	TRBV5-1	TRBJ2-3	CASGPSGPDTQYF	TGCGCCAGCGGCCCTAGCGGGCCAGATACGCAGTATTTT
-	TRBD1	TRBV29-1	TRBJ1-1	CSVGQGLTEAFF	TGCAGCGTGGGACAGGGACTCACTGAAGCTTTCTTT
-	TRBD1	TRBV6-5	TRBJ2-1	CASSSLQGESPNEQFF	TGTGCCAGCAGTTCCCTTCAGGGGGAGTCCCCCAATGAGCAGTTCTTC
-	-	TRBV5-1	TRBJ2-1	CASSFADNEQFF	TGCGCCAGCAGCTTCGCGGACAATGAGCAGTTCTTC
-	-	TRBV18	TRBJ1-4	CASSPLGTSNEKLFF	TGTGCCAGCTCCCCCCTCGGGACATCTAATGAAAAACTGTTTTTT
-	TRBD2	TRBV5-4	TRBJ2-2	CASSTGTSGTRGELFF	TGTGCCAGCAGCACAGGGACTAGCGGCACGAGGGGGGAGCTGTTTTTT
-	-	TRBV19	TRBJ2-3	CASSIDSGFPDTQYF	TGTGCCAGTAGTATAGATTCAGGGTTTCCAGATACGCAGTATTTT
-	-	TRBV5-4	TRBJ2-3	CASSFGRGTDTQYF	TGTGCCAGCAGCTTTGGCCGGGGCACAGATACGCAGTATTTT
-	-	TRBV18	TRBJ2-1	CASSPPLTSSYNEQFF	TGTGCCAGCTCACCACCACTTACGAGCTCCTACAATGAGCAGTTCTTC
-	-	TRBV19	TRBJ1-3	CASSGTVSGNTIYF	TGTGCCAGTAGTGGTACGGTCTCTGGAAACACCATATATTTT
few	-	TRBV21-1	TRBJ2-7	CASSSYYPCEQYF	-
-	-	TRBV18	TRBJ2-7	CASSPQGSGYEQYF	TGTGCCAGCTCACCGCAGGGGTCAGGTTACGAGCAGTACTTC
-	-	TRBV7-7	TRBJ2-5	CASSPGGGGVQETQYF	TGTGCTAGCAGCCCTGGGGGCGGGGGAGTTCAAGAGACCCAGTACTTC
once	TRBD2	TRBV5-1	TRBJ2-1	CASSFLGLAGATYNEQFF	TGCGCCAGCAGCTTTCTAGGACTAGCGGGAGCAACCTACAATGAGCAGTTCTTC
-	-	TRBV9	TRBJ2-2	CASSTITPGELFF	TGTGCCAGCAGCACTATCACCCCCGGGGAGCTGTTTTTT
-	-	TRBV5-1	TRBJ2-7	CASSSSYEQYF	TGCGCCAGCTCGAGCTCCTACGAGCAGTACTTC
-	TRBD1	TRBV5-8	TRBJ1-5	CASSPWIDRVQPQHF	TGTGCCAGCAGCCCGTGGATAGACAGGGTTCAGCCCCAGCATTTT
-	TRBD1	TRBV10-2	TRBJ1-4	CASVKTGAGEKLFF	TGCGCCAGCGTCAAGACAGGGGCCGGAGAAAAACTGTTTTTT
once	-	TRBV5-1	TRBJ1-1	CASSLPGGGMNTEAFF	TGCGCCAGCAGCTTGCCCGGGGGTGGGATGAACACTGAAGCTTTCTTT
once	TRBD2	TRBV5-1	TRBJ2-7	CASSLSGGAYEQYF	TGCGCCAGCAGCTTGTCGGGGGGAGCCTACGAGCAGTACTTC
-	-	TRBV5-1	TRBJ2-3	CASKQGNLDTQYF	TGCGCCAGCAAGCAGGGAAATCTGGATACGCAGTATTTT
-	TRBD2	TRBV9	TRBJ2-5	CASSVGLAGRETQYF	TGTGCCAGCAGCGTAGGACTAGCGGGAAGGGAGACCCAGTACTTC
-	-	TRBV6-6	TRBJ1-1	CASSYGRGNTEAFF	TGTGCCAGCAGTTACGGTAGGGGGAACACTGAAGCTTTCTTT
-	TRBD2	TRBV5-1	TRBJ2-1	CASSLSGGAIREQFF	TGCGCCAGCAGCCTTAGCGGGGGGGCTATACGCGAGCAGTTCTTC
-	-	TRBV19	TRBJ1-1	CASSRGQTKAFF	TGTGCCAGTAGCCGAGGACAGACAAAAGCTTTCTTT
-	-	TRBV6-1	TRBJ2-7	CASSEGARGYEQYF	TGTGCCAGCAGTGAAGGGGCCCGGGGGTACGAGCAGTACTTC
-	TRBD2	TRBV11-2	TRBJ2-5	CASSSWGGVETQYF	TGTGCCAGCAGCTCCTGGGGAGGGGTAGAGACCCAGTACTTC
-	-	TRBV19	TRBJ1-1	CAGGFSPEAFF	TGTGCCGGGGGCTTTAGCCCTGAAGCTTTCTTT
-	-	TRBV7-9	TRBJ2-1	CASSRTTPNEQFF	TGTGCCAGCAGCCGTACTACCCCTAATGAGCAGTTCTTC
once	-	TRBV10-1	TRBJ1-4	CASLSTQGQTPNEKLFF	TGCGCCAGCCTGTCGACGCAGGGCCAAACGCCTAATGAAAAACTGTTTTTT
-	-	TRBV14	TRBJ2-1	CASSHGFNEQFF	TGTGCCAGCAGCCACGGGTTCAATGAGCAGTTCTTC
-	-	TRBV6-5	TRBJ1-3	CASSYSQDSGNTIYF	TGTGCCAGCAGTTACTCCCAGGACTCTGGAAACACCATATATTTT
-	-	TRBV7-9	TRBJ2-7	CASSLGLSSYEQYF	TGTGCCAGCAGCTTAGGGCTGTCCTCCTACGAGCAGTACTTC
-	-	TRBV12-2	TRBJ1-4	CASRHRTGCEKLFF	TGTGCAAGTCGCCATAGGACAGGGTGTGAAAAACTGTTTTTT
-	-	TRBV5-1	TRBJ2-7	CASSLEPGASSYEQYF	TGCGCCAGCAGCTTGGAGCCAGGCGCCAGCTCCTACGAGCAGTACTTC
-	-	TRBV4-1	TRBJ1-5	CASSQEPGRSQPQHF	TGCGCCAGCAGCCAAGAACCGGGGAGGAGTCAGCCCCAGCATTTT
-	TRBD2	TRBV29-1	TRBJ2-1	CSVETSGRAYEQFF	TGCAGCGTTGAGACTAGCGGGAGGGCCTATGAGCAGTTCTTC
-	TRBD2	TRBV19	TRBJ2-5	CASRRREGQETQYF	TGTGCCAGTAGGAGGAGGGAGGGCCAGGAGACCCAGTACTTC
-	-	TRBV18	TRBJ1-2	CASSPSGYGYTF	TGTGCCAGCTCACCATCAGGGTACGGCTACACCTTC